This T cell receptor (beta chain) originates from a study of Ad26.COV2.S vaccination and SARS-CoV-2 variants. Study as a whole: Intramuscularly, Ad26.COV2.S was given either once or twice, 56 days apart.

As for this clone: Its target is not known.

The CDR3 runs 12 residues. V lost 6 bases and J lost 2, with 4 bases in between. Noted treatment: roughly 20 received Ad26.COV2.S at low or high dose, single or two shots; 5 received placebo; per-sample allocation not given. Each sample was drawn 63 days after the first injection (of vaccine or placebo). The vaccine delivered Wuhan-strain SARS-CoV-2 spike through an Ad26 vector. Study-level findings and limits: Post-vaccination breadth of spike-specific CD8+ and CD4+ T cell responses was reportedly substantial. Breadth of non-spike TCRs did not differ between vaccinees and placebo recipients.

Data came from immunoSEQ multiplex PCR; TCRdb stores just in-frame clones and leaves some out. Found here are about 400,000 clones, around 89% of them singletons; the top ten hold over 1.5%. Sequences were derived from peripheral blood, sampled in a trial of Ad26.COV2.S vaccine versus placebo. This receptor was identified in a person between 18 and 59 years old who received the Ad26.COV2.S COVID-19 vaccine or a placebo. The chain links TRBV12-3 or TRBV12-4 to TRBJ2-2; unclear D gene. CDR3 protein: CASSFNTGELFF. Here the CDR3 DNA reads TGTGCCAGCAGCTTTAACACCGGGGAGCTGTTTTTT.